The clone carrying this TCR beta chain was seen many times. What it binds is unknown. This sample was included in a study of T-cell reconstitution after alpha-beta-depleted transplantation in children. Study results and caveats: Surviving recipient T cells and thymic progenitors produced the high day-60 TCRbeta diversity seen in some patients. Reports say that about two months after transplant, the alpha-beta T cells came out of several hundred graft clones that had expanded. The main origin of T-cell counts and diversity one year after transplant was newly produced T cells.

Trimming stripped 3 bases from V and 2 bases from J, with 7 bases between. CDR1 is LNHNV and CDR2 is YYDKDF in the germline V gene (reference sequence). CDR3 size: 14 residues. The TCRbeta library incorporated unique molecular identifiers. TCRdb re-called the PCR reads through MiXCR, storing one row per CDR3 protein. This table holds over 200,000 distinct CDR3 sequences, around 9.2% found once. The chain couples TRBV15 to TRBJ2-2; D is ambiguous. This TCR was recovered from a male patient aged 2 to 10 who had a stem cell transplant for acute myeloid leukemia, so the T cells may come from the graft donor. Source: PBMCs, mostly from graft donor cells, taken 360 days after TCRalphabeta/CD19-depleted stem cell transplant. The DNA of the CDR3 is TGTGCCACCAGCAGTGAAACTAACACCGGGGAGCTGTTTTTT. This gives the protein CATSSETNTGELFF.